This is a list of T cell receptor beta chains from one sample in a study of T cell responses to AZD1222 COVID-19 vaccine. The method was immunoSEQ multiplex PCR; TCRdb's version includes in-frame clones alone and lacks a portion of them. The table has around 140,000 clones, about 93% seen once. The sample in question was peripheral blood, obtained on day 0 of AZD1222 vaccination. Receptors were obtained from an adult in good health. CDR3s include the opening cysteine and the closing phenylalanine or tryptophan. A D gene is named only where the DNA matches it firmly. Rows give clone size only sometimes, using once, few, many, or a class for an expanded clone.

>TRBV6-2/TRBV6-3|NA|TRBJ1-1|NA
CASSYFKNTEAFF
TGTGCCAGCAGTTACTTCAAGAACACTGAAGCTTTCTTT
>TRBV30|NA|TRBJ1-1|NA
CAWSVRRPPNTEAFF
TGTGCCTGGAGTGTACGGAGGCCCCCGAACACTGAAGCTTTCTTT
>TRBV11-2|NA|TRBJ2-3|NA
CASSLRLVGSTDTQYF
TGTGCCAGCAGCCTCCGACTAGTCGGCAGCACAGATACGCAGTATTTT
>TRBV5-8|NA|TRBJ2-7|NA
CASRLYNYEQYF
TGTGCCAGCAGATTATATAACTACGAGCAGTACTTC
>TRBV3-1/TRBV3-2|NA|TRBJ2-6|once
CASSQYQGIPSGANVLTF
TGTGCCAGCAGCCAATATCAGGGGATCCCCTCTGGGGCCAACGTCCTGACTTTC
>TRBV10-1|NA|TRBJ2-7|NA
CASSVLGSKAEQYF
TGCGCCAGCAGTGTCCTGGGCTCGAAGGCCGAGCAGTACTTC
>TRBV7-9|TRBD2|TRBJ2-3|few
CASSLVPAGIGDTQYF
TGTGCCAGCAGCTTAGTCCCAGCGGGAATCGGGGATACGCAGTATTTT
>TRBV27|NA|TRBJ2-2|few
CASSFTGFTGELFF
TGTGCCAGCAGTTTCACAGGGTTCACCGGGGAGCTGTTTTTT
>TRBV5-1|NA|TRBJ2-1|NA
CASSSRQSPYNEQFF
TGCGCCAGCAGCTCCCGGCAGTCACCCTACAATGAGCAGTTCTTC
>TRBV3-1/TRBV3-2|TRBD1|TRBJ1-5|NA
CASSQDARGGQPQHF
TGTGCCAGCAGCCAAGATGCCAGGGGGGGCCAGCCCCAGCATTTT
>TRBV4-1|NA|TRBJ1-1|NA
CASRGVRTEAFF
TGCGCCAGCAGGGGGGTAAGGACTGAAGCTTTCTTT
>TRBV7-2|NA|TRBJ2-7|NA
CASSYQHRNYEQYF
TGTGCCAGCAGCTACCAGCACAGGAACTACGAGCAGTACTTC
>TRBV19|NA|TRBJ2-3|NA
CASRVEGHTDTQYF
TGTGCCAGTAGGGTGGAGGGGCACACAGATACGCAGTATTTT
>TRBV4-2|TRBD2|TRBJ2-1|NA
CASSQGGGVGSYNEQFF
TGTGCCAGCAGCCAGGGGGGGGGAGTGGGTTCCTACAATGAGCAGTTCTTC
>TRBV6-5|NA|TRBJ2-7|NA
CASIGLAGYEQYF
TGTGCCAGCATCGGGCTAGCAGGGTACGAGCAGTACTTC
>TRBV7-2|NA|TRBJ1-5|once
CASSKTTFNQPQHF
TGTGCCAGCAGCAAGACAACCTTTAATCAGCCCCAGCATTTT
>TRBV2|NA|TRBJ2-5|NA
CASSEAGRSLQTQYF
TGTGCCAGCAGTGAAGCGGGTAGGAGCTTGCAGACCCAGTACTTC
>TRBV14|TRBD2|TRBJ2-5|NA
CASSRLTSGSRYRETQYF
TGTGCCAGCAGCCGATTGACTAGCGGGAGTCGATACCGGGAGACCCAGTACTTC
>TRBV19|NA|TRBJ1-3|NA
CASSITHKLAGNTIYF
TGTGCCAGTAGTATTACCCACAAGTTGGCGGGAAACACCATATATTTT
>TRBV4-1|NA|TRBJ1-1|NA
CASSQDFAVMNTEAFF
TGCGCCAGCAGCCAAGATTTCGCAGTGATGAACACTGAAGCTTTCTTT
>TRBV5-1|TRBD2|TRBJ2-3|NA
CASSLGQREDTQYF
TGCGCCAGCAGCTTGGGCCAGCGGGAGGATACGCAGTATTTT
>TRBV14|NA|TRBJ2-1|NA
CASSQPPAFEQFF
TGTGCCAGCAGCCAACCACCGGCCTTTGAGCAGTTCTTC
>TRBV27|NA|TRBJ2-7|NA
CASSLSQGREQYF
TGTGCCAGCAGTTTATCCCAGGGTCGCGAGCAGTACTTC
>TRBV5-4|NA|TRBJ1-1|NA
CASRTGSVNTEAFF
TGTGCCAGCAGAACAGGGTCCGTGAACACTGAAGCTTTCTTT
>TRBV5-1|NA|TRBJ1-6|NA
CASSLSGGLDNSPLHF
TGCGCCAGCAGCCTGAGCGGGGGGTTAGATAATTCACCCCTCCACTTT
>TRBV2|NA|TRBJ1-6|NA
CASSSWTDNSPLHF
TGTGCCAGCAGTAGTTGGACGGATAATTCACCCCTCCACTTT
>TRBV25-1|TRBD1|TRBJ1-1|NA
CASSSGTGFEVAFF
TGTGCCAGCAGCTCCGGGACAGGGTTTGAGGTAGCTTTCTTT
>TRBV28|TRBD1|TRBJ1-2|NA
CASSLGDRVGYTF
TGTGCCAGCAGTTTGGGGGACAGGGTCGGCTACACCTTC
>TRBV6-5|TRBD2|TRBJ2-5|NA
CASSYSPSGEETQYF
TGTGCCAGCAGTTACTCGCCTAGCGGGGAAGAGACCCAGTACTTC